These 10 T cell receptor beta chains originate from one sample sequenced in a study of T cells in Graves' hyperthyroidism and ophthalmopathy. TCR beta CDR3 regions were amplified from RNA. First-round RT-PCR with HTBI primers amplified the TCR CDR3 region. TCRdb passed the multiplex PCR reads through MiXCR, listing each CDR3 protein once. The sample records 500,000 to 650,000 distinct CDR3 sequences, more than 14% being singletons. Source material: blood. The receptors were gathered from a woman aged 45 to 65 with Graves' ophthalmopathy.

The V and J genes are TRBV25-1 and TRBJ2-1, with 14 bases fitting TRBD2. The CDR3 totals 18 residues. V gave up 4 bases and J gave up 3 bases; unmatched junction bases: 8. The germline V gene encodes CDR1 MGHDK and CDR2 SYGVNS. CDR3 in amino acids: CASSGNRGTSGSYNEQFF. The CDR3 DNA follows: TGTGCCAGCAGTGGCAACAGGGGGACTAGCGGGAGCTACAATGAGCAGTTCTTC.

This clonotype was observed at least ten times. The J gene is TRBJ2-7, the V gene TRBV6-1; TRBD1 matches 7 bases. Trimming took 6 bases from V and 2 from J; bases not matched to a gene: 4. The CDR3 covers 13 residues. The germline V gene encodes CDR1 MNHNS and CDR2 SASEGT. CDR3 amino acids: CASRRTGPYEQYF. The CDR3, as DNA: TGTGCCAGCAGAAGGACAGGACCCTACGAGCAGTACTTC.

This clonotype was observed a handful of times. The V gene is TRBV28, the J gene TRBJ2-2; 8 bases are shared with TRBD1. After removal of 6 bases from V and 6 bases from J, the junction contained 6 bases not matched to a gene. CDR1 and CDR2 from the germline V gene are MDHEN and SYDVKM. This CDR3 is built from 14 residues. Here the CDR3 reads CASSRDRWPGELFF. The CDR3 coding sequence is TGTGCCAGCAGCAGGGACAGGTGGCCCGGGGAGCTGTTTTTT. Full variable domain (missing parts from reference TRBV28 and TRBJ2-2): DVKVTQSSRYLVKRTGEKVFLECVQDMDHENMFWYRQDPGLGLRLIYFSYDVKMKEKGDIPEGYSVSREKKERFSLILESASTNQTSMYLCASSRDRWPGELFFGEGSRLTVL.

The CDR3 here is CSVEGRGDRGYAPIGYTF. CDR3 sequence (DNA): TGCAGCGTTGAGGGTCGGGGGGACAGGGGCTATGCCCCAATCGGCTACACCTTC. The chain employs TRBV29-1 and TRBJ1-2; 10 bases line up with TRBD1. Looked up from germline, CDR1 is SQVTM and CDR2 is ANQGSEA. The length of the CDR3 is 18 residues. V was pared by 3 bases and J by 8 bases, with 21 bases of the junction left unmatched.

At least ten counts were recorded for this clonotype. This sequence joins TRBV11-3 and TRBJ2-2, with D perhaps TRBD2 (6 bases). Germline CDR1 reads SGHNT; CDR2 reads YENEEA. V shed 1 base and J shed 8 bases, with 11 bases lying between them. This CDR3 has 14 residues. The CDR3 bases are TGTGCCAGCAGCTTAGCGGGAGCCGAAGGGGAGCTGTTTTTT. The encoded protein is CASSLAGAEGELFF. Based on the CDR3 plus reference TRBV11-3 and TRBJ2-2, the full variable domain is EAGVVQSPRYKIIEKKQPVAFWCNPISGHNTLYWYLQNLGQGPELLIRYENEEAVDDSQLPKDRFSAERLKGVDSTLKIQPAELGDSAVYLCASSLAGAEGELFFGEGSRLTVL.

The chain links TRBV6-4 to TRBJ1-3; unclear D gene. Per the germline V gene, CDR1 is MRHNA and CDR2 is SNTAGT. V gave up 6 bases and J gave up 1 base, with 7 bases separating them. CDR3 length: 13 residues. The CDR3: CASRGYSGNTIYF. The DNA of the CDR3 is TGTGCCAGCAGGGGGTATTCTGGAAACACCATATATTTT.

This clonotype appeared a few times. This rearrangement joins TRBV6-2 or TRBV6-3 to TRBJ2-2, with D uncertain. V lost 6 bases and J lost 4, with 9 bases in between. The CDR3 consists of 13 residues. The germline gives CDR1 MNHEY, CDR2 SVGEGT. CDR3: CASRWDSTGELFF. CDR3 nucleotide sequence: TGTGCCAGCAGATGGGATTCCACCGGGGAGCTGTTTTTT.

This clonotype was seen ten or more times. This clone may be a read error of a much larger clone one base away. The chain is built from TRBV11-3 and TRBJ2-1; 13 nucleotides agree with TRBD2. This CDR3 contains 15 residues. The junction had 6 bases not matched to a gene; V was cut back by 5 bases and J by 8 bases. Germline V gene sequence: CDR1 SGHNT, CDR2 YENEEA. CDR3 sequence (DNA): TGTGCCAGCAGCCGGACTAGCGGGAGTTACGATGAGCAGTTCTTC. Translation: CASSRTSGSYDEQFF.

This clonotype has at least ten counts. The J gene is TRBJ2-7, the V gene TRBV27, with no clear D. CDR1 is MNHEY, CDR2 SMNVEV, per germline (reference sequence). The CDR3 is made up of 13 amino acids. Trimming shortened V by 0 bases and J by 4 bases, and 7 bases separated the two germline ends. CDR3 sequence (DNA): TGTGCCAGCAGTTTATCTGGGTGGTACGAGCAGTACTTC. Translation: CASSLSGWYEQYF.

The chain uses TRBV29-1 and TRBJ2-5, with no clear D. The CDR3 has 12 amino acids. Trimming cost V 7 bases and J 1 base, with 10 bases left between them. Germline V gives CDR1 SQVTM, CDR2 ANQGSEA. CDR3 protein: CSALEPQETQYF. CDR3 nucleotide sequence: TGCAGCGCCCTCGAGCCCCAAGAGACCCAGTACTTC.